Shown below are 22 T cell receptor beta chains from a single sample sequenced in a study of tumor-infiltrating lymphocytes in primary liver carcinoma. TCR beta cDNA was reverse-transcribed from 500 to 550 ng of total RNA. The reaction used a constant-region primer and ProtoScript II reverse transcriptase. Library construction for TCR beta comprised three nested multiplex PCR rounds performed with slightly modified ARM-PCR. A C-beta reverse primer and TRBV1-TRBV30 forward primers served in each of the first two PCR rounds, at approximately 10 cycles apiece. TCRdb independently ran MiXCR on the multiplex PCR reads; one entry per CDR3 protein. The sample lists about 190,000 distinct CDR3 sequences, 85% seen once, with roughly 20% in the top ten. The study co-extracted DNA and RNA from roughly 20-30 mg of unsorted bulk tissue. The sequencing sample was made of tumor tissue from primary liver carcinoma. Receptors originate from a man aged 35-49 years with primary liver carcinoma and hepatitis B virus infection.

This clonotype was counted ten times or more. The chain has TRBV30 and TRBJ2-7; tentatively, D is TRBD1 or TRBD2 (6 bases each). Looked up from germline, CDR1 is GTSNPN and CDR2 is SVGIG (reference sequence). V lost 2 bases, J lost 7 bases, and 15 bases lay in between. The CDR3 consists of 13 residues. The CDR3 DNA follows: TGTGCCTGGAGTTTCTGGGGGGCTGGAGAGCAGTACTTC. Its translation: CAWSFWGAGEQYF. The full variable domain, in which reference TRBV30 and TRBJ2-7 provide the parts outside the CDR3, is SQTIHQWPATLVQPVGSPLSLECTVEGTSNPNLYWYRQAAGRGLQLLFYSVGIGQISSEVPQNLSASRPQDRQFILSSKKLLLSDSGFYLCAWSFWGAGEQYFGPGTRLTVT.

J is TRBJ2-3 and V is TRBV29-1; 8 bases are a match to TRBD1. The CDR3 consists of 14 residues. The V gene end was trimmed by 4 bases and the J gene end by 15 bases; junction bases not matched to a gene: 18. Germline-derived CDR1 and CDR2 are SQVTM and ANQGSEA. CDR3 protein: CSVGVTGVRDTLYF. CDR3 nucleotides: TGCAGCGTTGGGGTGACAGGGGTCCGAGATACGCTATATTTT.

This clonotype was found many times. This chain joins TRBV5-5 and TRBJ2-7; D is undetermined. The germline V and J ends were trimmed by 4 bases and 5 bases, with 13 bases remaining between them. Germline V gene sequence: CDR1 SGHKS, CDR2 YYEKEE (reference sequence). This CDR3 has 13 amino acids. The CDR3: CASSLLLRDEQYF. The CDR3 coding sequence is TGTGCCAGCAGCCTTCTGCTCCGGGACGAGCAGTACTTC. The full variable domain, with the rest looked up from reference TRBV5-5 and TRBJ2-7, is DAGVTQSPTHLIKTRGQQVTLRCSPISGHKSVSWYQQVLGQGPQFIFQYYEKEERGRGNFPDRFSARQFPNYSSELNVNALLLGDSALYLCASSLLLRDEQYFGPGTRLTVT.

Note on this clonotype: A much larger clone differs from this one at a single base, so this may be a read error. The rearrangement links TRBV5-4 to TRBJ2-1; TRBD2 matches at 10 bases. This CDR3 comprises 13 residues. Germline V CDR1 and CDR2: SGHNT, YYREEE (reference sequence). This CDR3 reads CASSHLAGDDQFF. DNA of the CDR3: TGTGCCAGCAGCCACCTAGCGGGAGATGATCAGTTCTTC.

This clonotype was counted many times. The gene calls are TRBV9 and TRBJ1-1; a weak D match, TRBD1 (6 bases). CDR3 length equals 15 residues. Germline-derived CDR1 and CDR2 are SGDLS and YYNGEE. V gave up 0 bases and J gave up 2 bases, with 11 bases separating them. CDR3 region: CASSVDGQSNTEAFF. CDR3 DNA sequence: TGTGCCAGCAGCGTAGATGGACAGAGCAACACTGAAGCTTTCTTT.

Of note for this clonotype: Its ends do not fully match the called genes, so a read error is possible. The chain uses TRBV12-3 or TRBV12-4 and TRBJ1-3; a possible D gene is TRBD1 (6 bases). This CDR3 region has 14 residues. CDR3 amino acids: CANSFRGAGYTIYF. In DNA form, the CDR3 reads TGTGCCAACAGTTTTCGGGGGGCTGGATACACCATATATTTT.

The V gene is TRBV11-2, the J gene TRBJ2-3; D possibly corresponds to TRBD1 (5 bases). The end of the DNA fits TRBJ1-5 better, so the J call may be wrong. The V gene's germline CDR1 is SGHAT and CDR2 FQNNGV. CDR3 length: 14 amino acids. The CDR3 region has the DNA TGTGCCAGCAGCTTAAGCCGACGAGGGGATACGCAGCATTTT. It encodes CASSLSRRGDTQHF.

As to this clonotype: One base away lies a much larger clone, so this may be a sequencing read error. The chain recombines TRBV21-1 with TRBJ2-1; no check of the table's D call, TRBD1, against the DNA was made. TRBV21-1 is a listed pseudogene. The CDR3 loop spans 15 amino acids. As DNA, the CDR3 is TGTGCCAGCAGCTCCCGGGTCGCGACAGACAATGAGCAGTTCTTC. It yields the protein CASSSRVATDNEQFF.

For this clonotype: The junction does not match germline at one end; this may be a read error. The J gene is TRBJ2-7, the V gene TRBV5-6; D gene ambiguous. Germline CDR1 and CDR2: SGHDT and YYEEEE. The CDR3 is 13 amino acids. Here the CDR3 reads CASSFQELNEQYF. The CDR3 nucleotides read TGTGCCAGCAGCTTCCAGGAGTTGAACGAACAGTACTTC.

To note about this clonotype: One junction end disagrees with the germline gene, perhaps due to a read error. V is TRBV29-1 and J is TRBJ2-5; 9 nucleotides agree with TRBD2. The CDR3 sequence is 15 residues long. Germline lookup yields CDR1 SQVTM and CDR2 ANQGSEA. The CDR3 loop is CSVRTSGCWAETQHF. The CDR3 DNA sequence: TGCAGCGTTCGAACTAGCGGGTGTTGGGCAGAGACCCAGCACTTC.

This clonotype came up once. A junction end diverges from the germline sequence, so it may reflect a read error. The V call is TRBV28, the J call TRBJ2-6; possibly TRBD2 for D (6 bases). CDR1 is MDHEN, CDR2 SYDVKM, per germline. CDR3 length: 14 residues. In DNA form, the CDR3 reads TGTGACGTCGGGGGACTTACTGGGACCAACGTCCTGAGTTTC. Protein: CDVGGLTGTNVLSF.

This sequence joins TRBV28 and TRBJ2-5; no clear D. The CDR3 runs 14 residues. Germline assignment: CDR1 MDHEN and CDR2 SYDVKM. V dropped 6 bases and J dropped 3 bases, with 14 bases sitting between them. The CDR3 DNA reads TGTGCCAGCAGCAACCAGACTGGAAAAGAGACCCAGTACTTC. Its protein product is CASSNQTGKETQYF.

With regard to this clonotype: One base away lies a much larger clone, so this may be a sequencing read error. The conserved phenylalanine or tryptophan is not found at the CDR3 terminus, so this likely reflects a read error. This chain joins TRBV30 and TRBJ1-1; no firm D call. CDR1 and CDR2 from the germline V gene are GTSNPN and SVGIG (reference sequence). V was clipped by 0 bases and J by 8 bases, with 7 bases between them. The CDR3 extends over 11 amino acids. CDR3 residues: CAWSVGAEAFS. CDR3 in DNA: TGTGCCTGGAGTGTTGGCGCCGAAGCTTTCTCT.

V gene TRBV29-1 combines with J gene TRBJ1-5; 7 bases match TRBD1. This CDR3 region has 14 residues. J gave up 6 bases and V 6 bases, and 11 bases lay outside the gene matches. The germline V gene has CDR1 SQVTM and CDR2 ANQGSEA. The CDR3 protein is CSVTTGSKSQPQHF. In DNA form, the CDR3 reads TGCAGCGTGACGACAGGGAGTAAGAGTCAGCCCCAGCATTTT.

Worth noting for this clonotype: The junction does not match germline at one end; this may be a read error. The CDR3 bases are TGCGCCAGGCGGGGCGTGGGCACAGATACGCAGTTTTTT. It translates to CARRGVGTDTQFF. This chain links TRBV10-2 with TRBJ2-3; TRBD2 is a possible D gene (6 bases). The CDR3 has 13 residues. Germline CDR1 WSHSY, CDR2 SAAADI.

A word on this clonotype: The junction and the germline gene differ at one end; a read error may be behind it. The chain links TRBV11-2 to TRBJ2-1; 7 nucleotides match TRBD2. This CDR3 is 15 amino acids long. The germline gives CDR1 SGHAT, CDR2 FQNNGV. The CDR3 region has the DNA TGTGCCAACAAAATCGGCGGGAGCTCCTACAATGAGCACTTCTTC. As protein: CANKIGGSSYNEHFF.

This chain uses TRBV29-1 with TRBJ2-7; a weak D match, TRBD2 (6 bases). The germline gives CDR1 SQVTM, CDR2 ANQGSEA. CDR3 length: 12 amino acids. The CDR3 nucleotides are TGCAGTGCCGGGGACTCTATGGGCGAGCAGTACTTC. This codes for CSAGDSMGEQYF.

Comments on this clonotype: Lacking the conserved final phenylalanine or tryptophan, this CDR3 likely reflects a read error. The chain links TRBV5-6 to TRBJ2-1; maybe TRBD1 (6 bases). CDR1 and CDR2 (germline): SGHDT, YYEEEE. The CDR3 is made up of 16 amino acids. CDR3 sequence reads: CVSSALTGSTYNEQFV. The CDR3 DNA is TGTGTCAGCAGCGCCTTAACAGGGTCGACGTACAATGAGCAGTTCGTC.

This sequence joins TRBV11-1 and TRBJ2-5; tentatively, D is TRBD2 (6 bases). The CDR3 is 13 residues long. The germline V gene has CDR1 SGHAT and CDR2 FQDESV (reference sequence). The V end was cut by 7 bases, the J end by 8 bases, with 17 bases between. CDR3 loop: CASNFQGEDTQYF. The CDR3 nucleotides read TGTGCCAGCAACTTCCAAGGGGAGGATACCCAGTACTTC.

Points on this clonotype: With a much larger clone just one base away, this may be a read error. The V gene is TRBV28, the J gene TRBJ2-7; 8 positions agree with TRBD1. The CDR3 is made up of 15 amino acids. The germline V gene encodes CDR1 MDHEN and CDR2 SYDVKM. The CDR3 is CASSAPRQGSYDQYF. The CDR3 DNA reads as TGTGCCAGCAGTGCCCCAAGACAGGGGAGCTACGACCAGTACTTC.

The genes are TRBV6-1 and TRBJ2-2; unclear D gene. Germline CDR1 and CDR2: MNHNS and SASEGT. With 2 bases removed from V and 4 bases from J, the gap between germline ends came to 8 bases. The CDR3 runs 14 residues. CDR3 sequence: CASSETVSTGELFF. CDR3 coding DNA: TGTGCCAGCAGTGAAACAGTGAGCACCGGGGAGCTGTTTTTT.

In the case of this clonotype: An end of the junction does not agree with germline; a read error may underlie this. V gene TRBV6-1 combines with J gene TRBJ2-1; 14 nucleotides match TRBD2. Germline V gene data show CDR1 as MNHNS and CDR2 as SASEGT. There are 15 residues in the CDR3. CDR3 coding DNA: TGTACTAGCAGTGAAGGGACTAGCGGGAGCAATGAGCAGCTCTTC. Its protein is CTSSEGTSGSNEQLF.